These T cell receptor beta chains were read from a single sample in a study of control samples from healthy donors and cancer patients. Assay: immunoSEQ multiplex PCR; the TCRdb copy retains only in-frame clones and omits some. The table has approximately 58,000 clones, roughly 86% seen once. Input material: PBMCs. The receptor source for this set is a woman in her sixties with lung cancer. Each CDR3 is given with its conserved first and last residue. The D gene is left open where the match is weak. Some rows mark clone size as missing; the rest say once, few, many or name a class of expanded clone.

j_call v_call d_call clone_size cdr3_nt cdr3_aa
TRBJ2-7 TRBV19 NA NA TGTGCCAGTAGTATCCCGCCAGGGTGGATCGAGCAGTACTTC CASSIPPGWIEQYF
TRBJ2-2 TRBV5-1 NA NA TGCGCCAGCAGCTTGGCCTCAGGGCTTAACACCGGGGAGCTGTTTTTT CASSLASGLNTGELFF
TRBJ2-3 TRBV2 NA once TGTGCCAGCAGGGACGTTAAATGGGGCCAGAGCACAGATACGCAGTATTTT CASRDVKWGQSTDTQYF
TRBJ1-4 TRBV6-5 NA NA TGTGCCAGCAGTTCCCCCGGGGGGGAAAAACTGTTTTTT CASSSPGGEKLFF
TRBJ1-5 TRBV10-3 TRBD1 NA TGTGCCATCAGCACAAGCACAGGGGGCAACCAGCCCCAGCATTTT CAISTSTGGNQPQHF
TRBJ2-5 TRBV5-6 TRBD1 NA TGTGCCAGCAGGAAGGACAGGGCTGAGGAGACCCAGTACTTC CASRKDRAEETQYF
TRBJ1-3 TRBV3-1/TRBV3-2 NA NA TGTGCCAGCGGCGGGATCTCTGGAAACACCATATATTTT CASGGISGNTIYF
TRBJ2-5 TRBV6-2/TRBV6-3 NA NA TGTGCCAGCAGCACATCCCCGCATTTGGCGGCCCAGTACTTC CASSTSPHLAAQYF
TRBJ1-4 TRBV6-1 TRBD1 NA TGTGCCAGCAGTGTCAGCAAACAGGGGTGGAATGAAAAACTGTTTTTT CASSVSKQGWNEKLFF
TRBJ2-7 TRBV5-1 TRBD1 NA TGCGCCAGCAGCCCGACAGGGGCTACCTACGAGCAGTACTTC CASSPTGATYEQYF
TRBJ2-1 TRBV7-8 TRBD2 NA TGTGCCAGCAGCCCGGCGGGGCTGGCGGGGGGATATGAGCAGTTCTTC CASSPAGLAGGYEQFF
TRBJ1-2 TRBV6-5 NA once TGTGCCAGCAGTTACTCCGGACACCCGTCGGATGGCTACACCTTC CASSYSGHPSDGYTF
TRBJ2-3 TRBV18 NA NA TGTGCCAGCTCACCCGCCCTCTTCACAGATACGCAGTATTTT CASSPALFTDTQYF
TRBJ1-3 TRBV5-1 NA NA TGCGCCAGCAGCGATGGGACCCTAAGGAGCTCTGGAAACACCATATATTTT CASSDGTLRSSGNTIYF
TRBJ1-1 TRBV19 NA NA TGTGCCAGTAGTATAGTGGACAAAGGAGAAGCTTTCTTT CASSIVDKGEAFF
TRBJ2-3 TRBV11-3 NA NA TGTGCCAGCAGCTTAAGGACAAGCACAGATACGCAGTATTTT CASSLRTSTDTQYF
TRBJ1-2 TRBV9 TRBD1 NA TGTGCCAGCAGCCGGGACAGCTATGGCTACACCTTC CASSRDSYGYTF
TRBJ1-1 TRBV6-1 NA once TGTGCCAGCAGTGAAGGGGGCCGCACTGAAGCTTTCTTT CASSEGGRTEAFF
TRBJ2-5 TRBV12-3/TRBV12-4 NA NA TGTGCCAGCAGAGACAAGGGCGAAAAGACCCAGTACTTC CASRDKGEKTQYF
TRBJ1-6 TRBV10-2 NA NA TGCGCCAGCAGTCTCGACGCTAGGCAGGGGAATTCACCCCTCCACTTT CASSLDARQGNSPLHF
TRBJ2-2 TRBV2 NA NA TGTGCCAGCATAGGGCAGGGAGGCACCGGGGAGCTGTTTTTT CASIGQGGTGELFF
TRBJ2-5 TRBV28 NA NA TGTGCCAGCAGTTCGAGAACAGGGTTTCAAGAGACCCAGTACTTC CASSSRTGFQETQYF
TRBJ1-2 TRBV5-1 TRBD1 NA TGCGCCAGCAGCTTGGGGACAGGGTCCTATGGCTACACCTTC CASSLGTGSYGYTF
TRBJ2-5 TRBV19 NA NA TGTGCCAGTAGTTGGCACATACAAGAGACCCAGTACTTC CASSWHIQETQYF